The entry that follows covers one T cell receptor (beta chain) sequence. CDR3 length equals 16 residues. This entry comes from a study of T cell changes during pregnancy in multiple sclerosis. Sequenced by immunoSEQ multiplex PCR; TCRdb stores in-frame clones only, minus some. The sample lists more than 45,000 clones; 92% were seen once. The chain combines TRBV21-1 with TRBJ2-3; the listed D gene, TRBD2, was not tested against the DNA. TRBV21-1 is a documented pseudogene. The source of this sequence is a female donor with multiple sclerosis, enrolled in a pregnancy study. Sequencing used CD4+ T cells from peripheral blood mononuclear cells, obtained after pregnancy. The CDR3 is CANSGEPGDSTDTQYF. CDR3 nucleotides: TGTGCCAATAGTGGAGAACCGGGGGATAGCACAGATACGCAGTATTTT.